The TCR beta chain described here comes from a study of T cell responses to AZD1222 COVID-19 vaccine. Overall study context: Pooled together were second doses at about 4 or about 12 weeks. Whole-study results and caveats: Donors skewed white British and female; clonal diversity was possibly underestimated. Spike-wide coverage was observed for vaccine-associated CD4 TCRs, with dominant responses at 160-218 and 743-854.

The CDR3 length is 11 residues. Trimming took off 9 bases at V and 3 bases at J, with 9 bases between the two ends. CDR1 and CDR2 from the germline V gene are MNHEY and SMNVEV (reference sequence). For this clone: Its target is unknown.

This table comes from immunoSEQ multiplex PCR, and its TCRdb copy is limited to in-frame clones, with some not included. The sample holds about 100,000 clones, around 90% seen once. Specimen: peripheral blood, collected on day 0 of AZD1222 vaccination. The receptor was derived from an adult in good health. This sequence joins TRBV27 and TRBJ2-7; no definite D call. CDR3: CASADGYEQYF. The CDR3 coding sequence is TGTGCCAGTGCCGACGGCTACGAGCAGTACTTC.